Included here is one TCR beta chain sequence, with context. The sample originates from a study of resident and recirculating memory T cells in vitiligo. Turning to the study itself: The samples were homogenized without cell sorting before genomic DNA extraction.

Method: immunoSEQ multiplex PCR; TCRdb's copy keeps in-frame clones and lacks some. The sample shows tens of thousands of clones, about 91% of them seen only once. The CDR3 has 13 amino acids. Germline loops: CDR1 SGDLS, CDR2 YYNGEE. V lost 4 bases, J lost 0 bases, and 7 bases lay in between. The sample comprised blood. The clonotype was recovered from a male donor with vitiligo. The V and J genes are TRBV9 and TRBJ1-1; perhaps TRBD1 as D (5 bases). CDR3 residues: CASSQGLNTEAFF. CDR3 bases: TGTGCCAGCAGCCAGGGCCTGAACACTGAAGCTTTCTTT.